This TCR beta chain stems from a study of shared clonotypes between healthy human individuals. V lost 2 bases and J lost 3, with 8 bases in between. The V gene's germline CDR1 is SEHNR and CDR2 FQNEAQ (reference sequence). This CDR3 has 13 amino acids. This clone was seen a few times. The naive CD8 subset, CD45RO-negative cells positively selected for CCR7, excluded terminally differentiated effector memory CD45RA+ cells. Produced via immunoSEQ multiplex PCR; TCRdb's table is partial and in-frame only. The top ten clones hold around 1% of a sample with about 2 million clones, over 85% of them seen once.

The TCR comes from a man younger than 30 in good health. The specimen was naive CD8+ T cells sorted from blood. The chain uses TRBV7-9 and TRBJ2-7; D ambiguous. The CDR3 here is CASSLSELYEQYF. The CDR3 nucleotides are TGTGCCAGCAGCTTAAGTGAACTCTACGAGCAGTACTTC.